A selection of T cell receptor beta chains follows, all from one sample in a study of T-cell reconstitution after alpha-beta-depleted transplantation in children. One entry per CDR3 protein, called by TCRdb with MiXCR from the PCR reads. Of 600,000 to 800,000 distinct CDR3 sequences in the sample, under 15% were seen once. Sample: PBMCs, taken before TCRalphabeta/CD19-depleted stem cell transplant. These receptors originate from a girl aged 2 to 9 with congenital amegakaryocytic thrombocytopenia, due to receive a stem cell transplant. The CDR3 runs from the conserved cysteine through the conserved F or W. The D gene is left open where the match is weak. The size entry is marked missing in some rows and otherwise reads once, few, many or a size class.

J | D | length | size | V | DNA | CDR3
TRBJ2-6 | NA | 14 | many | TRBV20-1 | TGCAGTGCTACGCCCGGGGCTGGGGCCAACGTCCTGACTTTC | CSATPGAGANVLTF
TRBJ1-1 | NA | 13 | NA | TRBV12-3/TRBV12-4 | TGTGCCAGCACTCGAATCAGGGGTTCAGGAGCTTTCTTT | CASTRIRGSGAFF
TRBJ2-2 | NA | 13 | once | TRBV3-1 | TGTGCCAGCAGCCCCGTTCTCCCCGGGGAGCTGTTTTTT | CASSPVLPGELFF
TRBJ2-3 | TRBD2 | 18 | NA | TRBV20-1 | TGCAGTGCTAGAGATCTCCGGGATAGCGGGAGTGCCACAGATACGCAGTATTTT | CSARDLRDSGSATDTQYF
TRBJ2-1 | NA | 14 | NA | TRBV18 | TGTGCCAGCTCACCACGGGGACAAAGCAATGAGCAGTTCTTC | CASSPRGQSNEQFF
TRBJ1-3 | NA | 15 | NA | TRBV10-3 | TGTGCCATCAGTGAGACATTAGGCTCTGGAAACACCATATATTTT | CAISETLGSGNTIYF
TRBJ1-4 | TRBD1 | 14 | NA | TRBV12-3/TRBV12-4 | TGTGCCAGCACCGCGGACAGGGCCGGGGAAAAACTGTTTTTT | CASTADRAGEKLFF
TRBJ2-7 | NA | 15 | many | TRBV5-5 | TGTGCCAGCAGCTTGGCGATAGGATTTACCTACGAGCAGTACTTC | CASSLAIGFTYEQYF
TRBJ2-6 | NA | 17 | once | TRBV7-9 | TGTGCCAGCCGTGAAGGGACCCCTCGCTCTGGGGCCAACGTCCTGACTTTC | CASREGTPRSGANVLTF
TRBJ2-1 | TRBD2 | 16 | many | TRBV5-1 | TGCGCCAGCACCCGAGGTAGCGGGATCTCCTACAATGAGCAGTTCTTC | CASTRGSGISYNEQFF
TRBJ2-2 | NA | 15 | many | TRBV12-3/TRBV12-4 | TGTGCCAGTACAGTGAGCTACGCGAACACCGGGGAGCTGTTTTTT | CASTVSYANTGELFF
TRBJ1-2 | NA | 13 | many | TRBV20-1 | TGCAGTGCTAGCTCAGTCACGGACTATGGCTACACCTTC | CSASSVTDYGYTF
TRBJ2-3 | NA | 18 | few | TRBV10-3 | TGTGCCATCAGTGGTTTAAGTTTCGGTATAGCGGGCACAGATACGCAGTATTTT | CAISGLSFGIAGTDTQYF
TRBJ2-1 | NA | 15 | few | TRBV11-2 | TGTGCCAGCAGCTTCAGGTTGAACGACCCCAATGAGCAGTTCTTC | CASSFRLNDPNEQFF
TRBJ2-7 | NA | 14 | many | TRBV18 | TGTGCCAGCTCACCTAGTCGGGGGACCTACGAGCAGTACTTC | CASSPSRGTYEQYF
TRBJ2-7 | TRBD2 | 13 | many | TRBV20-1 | TGTGCAGGGCAGGCGGGAGGGCCGTACGAGCAGTACTTC | CAGQAGGPYEQYF
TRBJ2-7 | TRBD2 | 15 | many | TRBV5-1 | TGCGCCAGCAGCTTCGGGCGGACTAGCGGCTACGAGCAGTACTTC | CASSFGRTSGYEQYF
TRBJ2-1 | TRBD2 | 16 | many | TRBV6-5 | TGTGCCAGCAGTTACTCCCAAAGACTAGCGGCCGATGAGCAGTTCTTC | CASSYSQRLAADEQFF